This T cell receptor (beta chain) was documented in a study of T cells in Graves' hyperthyroidism and ophthalmopathy. Findings of the study overall: Most expanded thyroid clonotypes above 0.001 also appeared in blood.

RNA transcripts gave rise to amplified TCR beta CDR3 regions. The HTBI set primed first-round TCR CDR3 RT-PCR. MiXCR was run by TCRdb on the multiplex PCR reads, yielding one entry per CDR3 protein. The data contain 500,000 to 650,000 distinct CDR3 sequences, approximately 17% of them singletons. There are 13 residues in the CDR3. The germline CDR1 and CDR2 sequences are MDHEN and SYDVKM. V lost 5 bases, J lost 5 bases, and 12 bases lay in between. Diagnosis rested on symptoms, serum thyroxine and TRAb, thyroid ultrasound, and orbital computed tomography. The table lists this clonotype with many counts. Its matching antigen is unknown.

This chain uses TRBV28 with TRBJ2-5, with D perhaps matching TRBD1 (6 bases). This TCR was sampled from a woman between 18 and 29 years old with Graves' ophthalmopathy. Sequencing input: blood. The DNA for the CDR3 is TGTGCCAGCAGTATGGACAGACAGGAGACCCAGTACTTC. Its translation is CASSMDRQETQYF.